Here is one TCR beta chain with its context. Its antigen is unknown. Sequencing was performed with immunoSEQ multiplex PCR; in TCRdb, only in-frame clones are kept and a portion is missing. The table lists about 56,000 clones, 75% to 90% of them singletons. Time point defined: week 23, last vaccination. The investigators gave 300 ug of mutant IDH1 20-mer peptide in each vaccine dose, together with topical imiquimod. The donor cohort comprised cases of new WHO grade 3 or 4 IDH1-mutant, ATRX-lost astrocytoma. The entry originates in a study of a mutant IDH1 vaccine in newly diagnosed glioma. Study-level information: Vaccines began 4-6 weeks after radiotherapy alone, or with temozolomide cycles. The treated population exhibited a male proportion of roughly 62%, a female proportion of approximately 38%, and a mean age of about 40 years.

Sequences were derived from PBMCs, sampled from a glioma patient whose treatment included an IDH1 peptide vaccine. This TCR came from a man aged 35-49 years with glioma.

In DNA, the CDR3 is TGTGCCAGCAGTCCCGGACAGGGGCGAGAGACCCAGTACTTC. It specifies CASSPGQGRETQYF. This chain connects TRBV6-5 to TRBJ2-5; 9 nucleotides align to TRBD1. This CDR3 is 14 amino acids long. Per germline, CDR1 MNHEY and CDR2 SVGAGI. V shed 5 bases, J shed 4 bases, and the junction held 5 bases outside the gene matches.